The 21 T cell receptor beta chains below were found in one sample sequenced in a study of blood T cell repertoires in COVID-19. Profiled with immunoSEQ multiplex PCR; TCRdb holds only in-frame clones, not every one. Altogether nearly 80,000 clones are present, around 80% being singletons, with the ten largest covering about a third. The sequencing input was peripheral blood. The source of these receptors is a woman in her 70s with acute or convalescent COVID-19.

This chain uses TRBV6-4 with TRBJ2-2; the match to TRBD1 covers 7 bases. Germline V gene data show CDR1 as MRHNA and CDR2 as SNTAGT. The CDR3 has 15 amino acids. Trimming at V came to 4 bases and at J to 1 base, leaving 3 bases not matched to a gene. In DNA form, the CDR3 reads TGTGCCAGCAGTGCAGGACAGGAGAACACCGGGGAGCTGTTTTTT. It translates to CASSAGQENTGELFF.

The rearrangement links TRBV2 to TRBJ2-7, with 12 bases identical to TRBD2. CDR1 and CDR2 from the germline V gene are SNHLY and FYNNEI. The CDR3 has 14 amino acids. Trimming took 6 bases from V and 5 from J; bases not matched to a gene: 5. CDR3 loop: CASSGTSGSNEQYF. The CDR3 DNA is TGTGCCAGCAGCGGGACTAGCGGGTCCAACGAGCAGTACTTC.

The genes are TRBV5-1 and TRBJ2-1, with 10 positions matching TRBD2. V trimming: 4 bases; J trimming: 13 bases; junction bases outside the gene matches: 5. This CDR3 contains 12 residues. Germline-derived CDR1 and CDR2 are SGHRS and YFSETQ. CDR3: CASSTSGDFQFF. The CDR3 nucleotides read TGCGCCAGCAGCACTAGCGGGGATTTCCAGTTCTTC.

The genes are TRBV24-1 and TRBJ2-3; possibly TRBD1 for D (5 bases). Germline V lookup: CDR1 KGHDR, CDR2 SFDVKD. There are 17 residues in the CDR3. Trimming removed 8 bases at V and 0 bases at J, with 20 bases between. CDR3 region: CATMCQGVITSTDTQYF. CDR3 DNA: TGTGCCACCATGTGCCAAGGGGTGATTACTAGCACAGATACGCAGTATTTT.

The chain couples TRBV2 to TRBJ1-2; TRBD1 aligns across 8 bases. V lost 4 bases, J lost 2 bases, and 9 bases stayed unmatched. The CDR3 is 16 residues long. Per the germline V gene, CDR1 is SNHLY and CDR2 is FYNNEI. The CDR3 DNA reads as TGTGCCAGCAGTGCCCGGACAGGGCTGAGCAACTATGGCTACACCTTC. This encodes CASSARTGLSNYGYTF.

The CDR3 DNA sequence: TGTGCCAGCAGCTCTATGGGACAGGGAAATGAAAAACTGTTTTTT. Translating it yields CASSSMGQGNEKLFF. The chain is built from TRBV5-6 and TRBJ1-4, with TRBD1 matching 9 bases. Per germline, CDR1 SGHDT and CDR2 YYEEEE. The V segment lost 3 bases and the J segment 5 bases; nucleotides outside the gene matches: 5. This CDR3 is built from 15 residues.

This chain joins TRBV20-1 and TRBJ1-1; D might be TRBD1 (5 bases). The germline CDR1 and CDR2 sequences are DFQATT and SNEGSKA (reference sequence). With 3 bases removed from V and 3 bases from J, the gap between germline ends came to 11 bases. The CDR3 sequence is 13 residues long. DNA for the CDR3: TGCAGTGCTAGTTGGGGAGGGGACACTGAAGCTTTCTTT. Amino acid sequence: CSASWGGDTEAFF.

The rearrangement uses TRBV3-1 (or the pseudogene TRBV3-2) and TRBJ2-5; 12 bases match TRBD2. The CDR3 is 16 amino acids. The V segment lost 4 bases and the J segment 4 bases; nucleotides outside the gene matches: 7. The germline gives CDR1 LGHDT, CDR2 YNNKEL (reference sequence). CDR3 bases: TGTGCCAGCAGCCTTATTCTAGCGGGAGGGGGAGAGACCCAGTACTTC. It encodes CASSLILAGGGETQYF.

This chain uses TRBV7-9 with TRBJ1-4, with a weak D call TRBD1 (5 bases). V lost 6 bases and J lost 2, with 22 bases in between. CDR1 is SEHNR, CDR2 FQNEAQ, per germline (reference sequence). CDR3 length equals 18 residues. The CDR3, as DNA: TGTGCCAGCAGTTACCTCCGGGGGGGAGGGGCTACTAATGAAAAACTGTTTTTT. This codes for CASSYLRGGGATNEKLFF.

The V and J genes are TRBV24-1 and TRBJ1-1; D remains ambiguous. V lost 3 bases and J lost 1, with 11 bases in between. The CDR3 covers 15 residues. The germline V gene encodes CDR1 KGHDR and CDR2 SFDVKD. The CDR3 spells CATSDGRGKNTEAFF. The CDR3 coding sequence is TGTGCCACCAGTGATGGACGGGGAAAGAACACTGAAGCTTTCTTT.

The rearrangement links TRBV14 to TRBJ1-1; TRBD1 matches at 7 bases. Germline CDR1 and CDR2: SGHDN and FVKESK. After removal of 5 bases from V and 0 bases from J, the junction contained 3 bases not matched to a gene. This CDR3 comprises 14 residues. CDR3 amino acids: CASSRDSMNTEAFF. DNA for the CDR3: TGTGCCAGCAGCAGGGACAGCATGAACACTGAAGCTTTCTTT.

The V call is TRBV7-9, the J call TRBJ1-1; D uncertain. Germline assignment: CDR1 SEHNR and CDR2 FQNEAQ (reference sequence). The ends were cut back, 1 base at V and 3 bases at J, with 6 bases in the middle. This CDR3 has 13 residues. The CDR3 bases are TGTGCCAGCAGCTTAGGGAGTGACACTGAAGCTTTCTTT. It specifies CASSLGSDTEAFF.

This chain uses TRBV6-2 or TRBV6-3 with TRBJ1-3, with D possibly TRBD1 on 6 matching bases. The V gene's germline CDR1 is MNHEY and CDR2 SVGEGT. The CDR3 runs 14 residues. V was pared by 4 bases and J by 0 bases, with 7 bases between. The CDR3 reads CASSSTGSGNTIYF. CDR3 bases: TGTGCCAGCAGTTCGACAGGCTCTGGAAACACCATATATTTT.

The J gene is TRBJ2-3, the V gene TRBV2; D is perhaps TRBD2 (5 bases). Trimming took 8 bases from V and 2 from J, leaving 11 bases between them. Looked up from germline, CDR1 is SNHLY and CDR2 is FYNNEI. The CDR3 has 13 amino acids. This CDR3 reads CASGELTTDTQYF. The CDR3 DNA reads TGTGCCAGCGGGGAGTTGACCACAGATACGCAGTATTTT.

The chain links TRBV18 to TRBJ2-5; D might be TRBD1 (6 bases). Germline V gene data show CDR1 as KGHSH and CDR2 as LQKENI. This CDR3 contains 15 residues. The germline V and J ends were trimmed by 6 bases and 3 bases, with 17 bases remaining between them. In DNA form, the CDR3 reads TGTGCCAGCTCCGTAAGACAGGTGCTTGAAGAGACCCAGTACTTC. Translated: CASSVRQVLEETQYF.

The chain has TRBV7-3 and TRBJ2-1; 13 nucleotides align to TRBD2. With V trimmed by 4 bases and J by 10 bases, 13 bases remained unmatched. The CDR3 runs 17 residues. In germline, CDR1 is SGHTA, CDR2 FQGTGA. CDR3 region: CASSSRPGLAGRAEQFF. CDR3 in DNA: TGTGCCAGCAGCTCTCGACCGGGACTAGCGGGAAGGGCGGAGCAGTTCTTC.

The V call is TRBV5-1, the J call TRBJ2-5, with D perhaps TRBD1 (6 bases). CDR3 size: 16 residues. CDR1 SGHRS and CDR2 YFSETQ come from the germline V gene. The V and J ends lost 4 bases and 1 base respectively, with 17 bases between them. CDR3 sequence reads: CASSDPTRGTQETQYF. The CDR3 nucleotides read TGCGCCAGCAGCGACCCGACGAGGGGGACCCAAGAGACCCAGTACTTC.

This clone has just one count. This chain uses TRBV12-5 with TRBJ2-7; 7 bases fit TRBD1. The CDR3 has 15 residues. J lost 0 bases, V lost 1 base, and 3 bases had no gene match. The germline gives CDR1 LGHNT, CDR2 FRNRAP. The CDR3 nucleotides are TGTGCTAGTGGTTTGGGACAGGGAAGCTCCTACGAGCAGTACTTC. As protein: CASGLGQGSSYEQYF.

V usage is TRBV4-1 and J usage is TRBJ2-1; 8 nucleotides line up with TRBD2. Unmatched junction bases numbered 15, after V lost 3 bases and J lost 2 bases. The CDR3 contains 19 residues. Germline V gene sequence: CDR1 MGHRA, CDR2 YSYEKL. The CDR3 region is CASSQAEITSGRPYNEQFF. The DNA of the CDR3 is TGCGCCAGCAGCCAGGCCGAAATCACTAGCGGACGCCCCTACAATGAGCAGTTCTTC.

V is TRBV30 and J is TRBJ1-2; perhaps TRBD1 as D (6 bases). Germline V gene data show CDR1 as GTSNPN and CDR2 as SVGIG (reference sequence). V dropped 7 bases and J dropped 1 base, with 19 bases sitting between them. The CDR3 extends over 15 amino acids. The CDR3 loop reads CAYYMGATGNYGYTF. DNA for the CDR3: TGTGCCTACTATATGGGGGCCACCGGTAACTATGGCTACACCTTC.

The CDR3 reads CACTSGSSNEQYF. CDR3 sequence (DNA): TGTGCCTGTACTAGCGGGAGTTCGAACGAGCAGTACTTC. The rearrangement joins TRBV30 to TRBJ2-7; 11 bases fit TRBD2. The CDR3 sequence is 13 residues long. CDR1 and CDR2 (germline): GTSNPN, SVGIG (reference sequence). After removal of 6 bases from V and 5 bases from J, the junction contained 6 bases not matched to a gene.